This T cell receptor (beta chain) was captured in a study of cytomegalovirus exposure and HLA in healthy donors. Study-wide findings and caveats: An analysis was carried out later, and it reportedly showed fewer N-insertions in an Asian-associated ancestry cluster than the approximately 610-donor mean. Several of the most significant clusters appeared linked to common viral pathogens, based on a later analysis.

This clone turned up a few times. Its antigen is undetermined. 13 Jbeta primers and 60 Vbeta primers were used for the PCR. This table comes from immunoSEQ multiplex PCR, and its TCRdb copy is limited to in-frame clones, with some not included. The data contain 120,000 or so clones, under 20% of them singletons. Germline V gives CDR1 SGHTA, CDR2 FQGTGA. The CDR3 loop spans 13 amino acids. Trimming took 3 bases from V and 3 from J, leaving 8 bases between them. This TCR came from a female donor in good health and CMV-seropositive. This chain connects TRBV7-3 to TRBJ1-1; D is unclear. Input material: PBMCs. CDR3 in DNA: TGTGCCAGCAGCTTCACGAGGGACACTGAAGCTTTCTTT. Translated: CASSFTRDTEAFF.